A selection of T cell receptor beta chains follows, all from one sample in a study of shared clonotypes between healthy human individuals. Data came from immunoSEQ multiplex PCR; TCRdb stores just in-frame clones and leaves some out. The sample has fewer than 350,000 clones, roughly 87% seen once. Sequencing input: memory CD8+ T cells sorted from blood. The source is a man aged 18 to 29 in good health. Both conserved end residues are part of each CDR3. D genes are given only for firm matches. Size is stated for part of the rows, as once, few or many counts, or as a class when the clone is expanded.

D	V	size	J	CDR3	DNA
-	TRBV6-5	-	TRBJ1-2	CASSYLGAANYGYTF	TGTGCCAGCAGTTACTTGGGGGCTGCTAACTATGGCTACACCTTC
TRBD2	TRBV4-2	-	TRBJ2-7	CASSQEESSGSYEQYF	TGTGCCAGCAGCCAAGAAGAATCTAGCGGGAGCTACGAGCAGTACTTC
-	TRBV19	-	TRBJ2-5	CASSRGGQETQYF	TGTGCCAGTAGTAGGGGAGGACAAGAGACCCAGTACTTC
-	TRBV2	-	TRBJ2-7	CASSGYEQYF	TGTGCCAGCAGTGGGTACGAGCAGTACTTC
-	TRBV2	many	TRBJ2-7	CASSVEVRYYEQYF	TGTGCCAGCAGTGTGGAGGTTCGGTACTACGAGCAGTACTTC
-	TRBV15	-	TRBJ2-2	CATSSQESNTGELFF	TGTGCCACCAGCAGTCAAGAGTCGAACACCGGGGAGCTGTTTTTT
-	TRBV29-1	-	TRBJ1-3	CSVGGDNTIYF	TGCAGCGTGGGGGGGGACAACACCATATATTTT
-	TRBV5-5	-	TRBJ2-7	CASSRRELLYEQYF	TGTGCCAGCAGCCGGAGGGAGTTACTTTACGAGCAGTACTTC
TRBD1	TRBV13	-	TRBJ2-7	CASCDRGLSYEQYF	TGTGCCAGCTGCGACAGGGGGCTCTCCTACGAGCAGTACTTC
TRBD1	TRBV6-1	-	TRBJ1-6	CASRDRDNSPLHF	TGTGCCAGCCGGGACAGGGATAATTCACCCCTCCACTTT
-	TRBV30	-	TRBJ2-7	CAWMREGERSYEQYF	TGTGCCTGGATGAGAGAAGGGGAGCGGTCCTACGAGCAGTACTTC
-	TRBV10-2	-	TRBJ2-5	CASSELGVWFIETQYF	TGCGCCAGCAGTGAGTTAGGGGTATGGTTTATAGAGACCCAGTACTTC
-	TRBV4-1	-	TRBJ1-5	CASSLTDKQPQHF	TGCGCCAGCAGCCTTACGGACAAGCAGCCCCAGCATTTT
-	TRBV9	-	TRBJ1-6	CASSVGTLDNSPLHF	TGTGCCAGCAGCGTAGGGACGTTGGATAATTCACCCCTCCACTTT
-	TRBV21-1	-	TRBJ1-5	CASSKGPFYSNQPQHF	TGTGCCAGCAGCAAAGGACCGTTCTATAGCAATCAGCCCCAGCATTTT
-	TRBV6-5	-	TRBJ2-7	CASSYSTGPLYEQYF	TGTGCCAGCAGTTACTCGACTGGACCACTTTACGAGCAGTACTTC
-	TRBV5-6	-	TRBJ2-5	CASSLGAGTQYF	TGTGCCAGCAGCCTTGGTGCGGGGACCCAGTACTTC